Below are 10 T cell receptor beta chains sequenced from a single sample in a study of Graves' ophthalmopathy and Graves' hyperthyroidism. RNA transcripts provided the template for amplifying TCR beta CDR3 regions. Investigators did first-round RT-PCR with HTBI primers, then second-round multiplex PCR. TCRdb re-called the multiplex PCR reads through MiXCR, storing one row per CDR3 protein. The top ten clones hold around 10% of a sample with over a million distinct CDR3 sequences, 35% to 45% of them seen once. The sequenced sample consisted of peripheral blood or thyroid tissue (not recorded which). Receptors originate from an adult man with Graves' hyperthyroidism.

The rearrangement joins TRBV11-2 to TRBJ2-2, with 11 bases fitting TRBD2. With 4 bases clipped from V and 5 bases from J, the junction kept 6 bases outside the gene matches. The CDR3 extends over 16 amino acids. Germline assignment: CDR1 SGHAT and CDR2 FQNNGV. The CDR3 loop reads CASSSISGRVTGELFF. CDR3 sequence (DNA): TGTGCCAGCAGCTCAATTAGCGGGAGGGTGACCGGGGAGCTGTTTTTT. The full variable domain, its missing parts supplied by reference TRBV11-2 and TRBJ2-2, is EAGVAQSPRYKIIEKRQSVAFWCNPISGHATLYWYQQILGQGPKLLIQFQNNGVVDDSQLPKDRFSAERLKGVDSTLKIQPAKLEDSAVYLCASSSISGRVTGELFFGEGSRLTVL.

This chain links TRBV6-2 or TRBV6-3 with TRBJ2-6, with D possibly matching TRBD2 (5 bases). CDR1 and CDR2 from the germline V gene are MNHEY and SVGEGT. V lost 8 bases to trimming and J lost 2 bases, with 10 bases between them. There are 14 residues in the CDR3. CDR3 residues: CASAPGAGANVLTF. The CDR3 coding sequence is TGTGCCAGCGCCCCCGGGGCTGGGGCCAACGTCCTGACTTTC.

In its sample, this clonotype was seen many times. The chain combines TRBV29-1 with TRBJ2-7; 8 bases are a match to TRBD2. Germline assignment: CDR1 SQVTM and CDR2 ANQGSEA. The CDR3 has 13 amino acids. V gave up 7 bases and J gave up 4 bases; unmatched junction bases: 9. CDR3 DNA: TGCAGCGCCAGGGGACTAGGAGGATACGAGCAGTACTTC. Translation: CSARGLGGYEQYF.

The J gene is TRBJ2-3, the V gene TRBV29-1; no firm D call. CDR1 is SQVTM, CDR2 ANQGSEA, per germline. V was shortened by 1 base and J by 1 base, with 6 bases between the two germline ends. This CDR3 region has 13 residues. The CDR3 here is CSVEVVRTDTQYF. Here the CDR3 DNA reads TGCAGCGTTGAAGTGGTTCGCACAGATACGCAGTATTTT.

Details on this clonotype: A read error may explain this, as a much larger clone is one base away. This chain uses TRBV5-4 with TRBJ1-2; D may be TRBD1 (6 bases). Germline V CDR1 and CDR2: SGHNT, YYREEE (reference sequence). The CDR3 runs to 14 residues. For the CDR3, the DNA is TGTGCCAGCAGCTCCGGGGACACCATCTATGGCCACACCTTC. It yields the protein CASSSGDTIYGHTF.

This clonotype was found many times. The chain joins TRBV2 to TRBJ2-6; weak D call: TRBD1 (5 bases). From germline, CDR1 is SNHLY and CDR2 FYNNEI. Trimming took off 5 bases at V and 2 bases at J, with 7 bases between the two ends. There are 14 residues in the CDR3. The CDR3 region is CASSSQAGANVLTF. DNA for the CDR3: TGTGCCAGCAGTTCACAGGCTGGGGCCAACGTCCTGACTTTC.

To note about this clonotype: A junction boundary mismatches the germline segment, possibly from a read error. V gene TRBV6-1 combines with J gene TRBJ1-1; unclear D gene. This CDR3 is built from 14 residues. Germline CDR1 is MNHNS and CDR2 is SASEGT. As DNA, the CDR3 is TGTACCAGCATTATGGACGGTCTGAACACTGAAGCTTTCTTT. It specifies CTSIMDGLNTEAFF.

CDR3 amino acids: CASSGIGGGTPGELFF. In DNA form, the CDR3 reads TGTGCCAGCAGCGGGATAGGAGGGGGAACACCGGGGGAGCTGTTTTTT. V gene TRBV7-9 combines with J gene TRBJ2-2; D could derive from TRBD1 or TRBD2 (6 bases each). The CDR3 is 16 amino acids. Trimming stripped 5 bases from V and 8 bases from J, with 21 bases between. Germline V gene sequence: CDR1 SEHNR, CDR2 FQNEAQ (reference sequence).

For the CDR3, the DNA is TGTGCCAGCAGCTTATCTGTTTTAGGGACAGGGACCTATGGCTACACCTTC. Residues: CASSLSVLGTGTYGYTF. This chain joins TRBV7-9 and TRBJ1-2, with 9 bases fitting TRBD1. In germline, CDR1 is SEHNR, CDR2 FQNEAQ (reference sequence). J gave up 4 bases and V 2 bases, and 11 bases lay outside the gene matches. The CDR3 covers 17 residues.

This clonotype was counted at least ten times. CDR3 in DNA: TGCAGCGTTGAAGTAGGGAACTACGAGCAGTACTTC. Protein product: CSVEVGNYEQYF. The chain joins TRBV29-1 to TRBJ2-7; D unresolved. With 1 base removed from V and 3 bases from J, the gap between germline ends came to 7 bases. The CDR3 contains 12 residues. Germline V gene data show CDR1 as SQVTM and CDR2 as ANQGSEA.